One sample yielded the 2 T cell receptor beta chains listed below, sequenced in a study of shared clonotypes between healthy human individuals. Profiled with immunoSEQ multiplex PCR; TCRdb holds only in-frame clones, not every one. The sample consists of 660,000 or so clones, approximately 96% of them appearing once. As defined, naive CD8 cells were CD45RO-negative and positively selected for CCR7, with terminally differentiated effector memory CD45RA+ cells excluded. Input material: naive CD8+ T cells sorted from blood. All receptors derive from a woman in her 30s in good health.

The chain employs TRBV15 and TRBJ1-1; D may be TRBD1 (5 bases). Per the germline V gene, CDR1 is LNHNV and CDR2 is YYDKDF (reference sequence). The V end lost 0 bases, the J end lost 7 bases, and 9 bases lay between the germline ends. The length of the CDR3 is 13 residues. The CDR3: CATSRDRGDEAFF. CDR3 bases: TGTGCCACCAGCAGAGATCGGGGCGATGAAGCTTTCTTT.

This chain joins TRBV11-2 and TRBJ1-4; D is uncertain. CDR1 and CDR2 (germline): SGHAT, FQNNGV. Trimming left V 6 bases short and J 8 bases short, with 19 bases between. There are 15 residues in the CDR3. CDR3 amino acids: CASSGLYGDREKLFF. CDR3 DNA sequence: TGTGCCAGCAGTGGGTTGTACGGGGATCGAGAAAAACTGTTTTTT.